A selection of T cell receptor beta chains follows, all from one sample in a study of human T cells and chemical hapten exposure. TCRdb processed the RACE reads anew with MiXCR; each CDR3 protein has one entry. The table shows some 54,000 distinct CDR3 sequences, with more than 9% occurring only once. The sample in question was whole blood, obtained in connection with sensitization to the hapten diphenylcyclopropenone (DPC). The source of these receptors is a woman aged 45-65 years with alopecia areata. Some clones in this sample may be carry-over from other donors' samples. The CDR3 runs from the conserved cysteine through the conserved F or W. A D gene is named only where the DNA matches it firmly. The size entry is marked missing in some rows and otherwise reads once, few, many or a size class.

clone_size: many; v_call: TRBV6-6; d_call: .; j_call: TRBJ1-4; cdr3_nt: TGTGCCTCCAGACGAGTTGGGACTAATGAAAAACTGTTTTTT; cdr3_aa: CASRRVGTNEKLFF
clone_size: many; v_call: TRBV6-5; d_call: TRBD2; j_call: TRBJ2-1; cdr3_nt: TGTGCCAGCAGTTACTCCGGGCTAGCGGACTCCAATGAGCAGTTCTTC; cdr3_aa: CASSYSGLADSNEQFF
clone_size: many; v_call: TRBV7-9; d_call: .; j_call: TRBJ1-2; cdr3_nt: TGTGCCAGCAGCTTCCCGGGCAATGGCTACACCTTC; cdr3_aa: CASSFPGNGYTF
clone_size: few; v_call: TRBV7-2; d_call: .; j_call: TRBJ1-3; cdr3_nt: TGTGCCAGCAGCTTCGACTTAAGCTCTGGAAACACCATATATTTT; cdr3_aa: CASSFDLSSGNTIYF
clone_size: many; v_call: TRBV2; d_call: .; j_call: TRBJ1-2; cdr3_nt: TGTGCCAGCAGTGAGCAGGGGAATGGCTACACCTTC; cdr3_aa: CASSEQGNGYTF
clone_size: many; v_call: TRBV28; d_call: .; j_call: TRBJ1-1; cdr3_nt: TGTGCCAGCAGTACCCACGGGGGACGGGAAGCTTTCTTT; cdr3_aa: CASSTHGGREAFF
clone_size: .; v_call: TRBV9; d_call: TRBD1; j_call: TRBJ1-6; cdr3_nt: TGTGCCAGCAGCGCCGCCAGGGGGTTAAGGTCACCCCTCCACTTT; cdr3_aa: CASSAARGLRSPLHF
clone_size: few; v_call: TRBV29-1; d_call: .; j_call: TRBJ1-4; cdr3_nt: TGCAGCGTCCAGAACAGCCGAGAAAAACTGTTTTTT; cdr3_aa: CSVQNSREKLFF
clone_size: .; v_call: TRBV11-2; d_call: .; j_call: TRBJ2-2; cdr3_nt: TGTGCCAGCAGCCCATCCCTGGCGGGCAACACCGGGGAGCTGTTTTTT; cdr3_aa: CASSPSLAGNTGELFF
clone_size: .; v_call: TRBV12-3/TRBV12-4; d_call: .; j_call: TRBJ1-2; cdr3_nt: TGTGCCAGCAGCCAGACAGGCCATTATGGCTACACCTTC; cdr3_aa: CASSQTGHYGYTF
clone_size: many; v_call: TRBV6-5; d_call: .; j_call: TRBJ1-1; cdr3_nt: TGTGCCAGCAGTTACTCAGGGACTGCTGAAGCTTTCTTT; cdr3_aa: CASSYSGTAEAFF
clone_size: many; v_call: TRBV4-1; d_call: TRBD1; j_call: TRBJ1-1; cdr3_nt: TGCGCCAGCAGAACAACAGGGGCCAACACTGAAGCTTTCTTT; cdr3_aa: CASRTTGANTEAFF
clone_size: .; v_call: TRBV7-2; d_call: .; j_call: TRBJ2-7; cdr3_nt: TGTGCCAGCAGCTTGGGGCAGGAAGGCGAGCAGTACTTC; cdr3_aa: CASSLGQEGEQYF
clone_size: many; v_call: TRBV28; d_call: .; j_call: TRBJ2-1; cdr3_nt: TGTGCCAGCAGATCCCCGAGCTCCTACAATGAGCAGTTCTTC; cdr3_aa: CASRSPSSYNEQFF
clone_size: many; v_call: TRBV28; d_call: .; j_call: TRBJ1-1; cdr3_nt: TGTGCCAGCAGTAGAATACGAAAGAACACTGAAGCTTTCTTT; cdr3_aa: CASSRIRKNTEAFF
clone_size: few; v_call: TRBV20-1; d_call: TRBD1; j_call: TRBJ1-5; cdr3_nt: TGCAGTGCGAAAGGACAGGGAGGCAATCAGCCCCAGCATTTT; cdr3_aa: CSAKGQGGNQPQHF
clone_size: many; v_call: TRBV19; d_call: .; j_call: TRBJ1-5; cdr3_nt: TGTGCCAGTAGTACCCCGGTCCCAGGGTACGGCAATCAGCCCCAGCATTTT; cdr3_aa: CASSTPVPGYGNQPQHF
clone_size: many; v_call: TRBV6-6; d_call: .; j_call: TRBJ1-1; cdr3_nt: TGTGCCAGCAGTACCTTCGACGGGGGAGGTGCTGAAGCTTTCTTT; cdr3_aa: CASSTFDGGGAEAFF
clone_size: .; v_call: TRBV18; d_call: TRBD1; j_call: TRBJ2-2; cdr3_nt: TGTGCCAGCTCACCACCGTCCACAGGGGGCTCCGGGGAGCTGTTTTTT; cdr3_aa: CASSPPSTGGSGELFF
clone_size: many; v_call: TRBV2; d_call: .; j_call: TRBJ1-5; cdr3_nt: TGTGCCAGCAGTGAAGAATATAGCAATCAGCCCCAGCATTTT; cdr3_aa: CASSEEYSNQPQHF
clone_size: many; v_call: TRBV3-1; d_call: .; j_call: TRBJ1-2; cdr3_nt: TGTGCCAGCAGCCAAGGCGCGGGGGCGAACTATGGCTACACCTTC; cdr3_aa: CASSQGAGANYGYTF
clone_size: .; v_call: TRBV6-6; d_call: .; j_call: TRBJ2-3; cdr3_nt: TGTGCCAGCACCGGGCAGTTCACAGATACGCAGTATTTT; cdr3_aa: CASTGQFTDTQYF
clone_size: .; v_call: TRBV6-5; d_call: TRBD1; j_call: TRBJ2-7; cdr3_nt: TGTGCCAGCAGTTACCCAAAGGGACAGGGCCGCGAGCAGTACTTC; cdr3_aa: CASSYPKGQGREQYF
clone_size: few; v_call: TRBV28; d_call: .; j_call: TRBJ1-3; cdr3_nt: TGTGCCAGCAGTGGGGGATCCAGGGTCTTGAAAAACACCATATATTTT; cdr3_aa: CASSGGSRVLKNTIYF
clone_size: many; v_call: TRBV6-6; d_call: .; j_call: TRBJ2-7; cdr3_nt: TGTGCCAGCAGTTACTCGGGTGGGGAGCAGTACTTC; cdr3_aa: CASSYSGGEQYF
clone_size: many; v_call: TRBV4-1; d_call: .; j_call: TRBJ1-2; cdr3_nt: TGCGCCAGCAGCCCGACCGTCGGACAGAACTATGGCTACACCTTC; cdr3_aa: CASSPTVGQNYGYTF
clone_size: .; v_call: TRBV10-3; d_call: TRBD2; j_call: TRBJ2-5; cdr3_nt: TGTGCCACCGAATCCCCGGGGGGGGAGACCCAGTACTTC; cdr3_aa: CATESPGGETQYF
clone_size: many; v_call: TRBV29-1; d_call: .; j_call: TRBJ2-1; cdr3_nt: TGCAGCGTGAAAGTGGTCTCCTACAATGAGCAGTTCTTC; cdr3_aa: CSVKVVSYNEQFF
clone_size: many; v_call: TRBV20-1; d_call: TRBD1; j_call: TRBJ1-5; cdr3_nt: TGCAGTGCTAGAGCCCCAGGGGGCCCTAGCAATCAGCCCCAGCATTTT; cdr3_aa: CSARAPGGPSNQPQHF
clone_size: few; v_call: TRBV4-3; d_call: TRBD1; j_call: TRBJ2-1; cdr3_nt: TGCGCCAGCAGCCCCGACGGGATATGGGGACAGGGGGACGTGATGTCTCAGTTCTTC; cdr3_aa: CASSPDGIWGQGDVMSQFF
clone_size: .; v_call: TRBV6-2/TRBV6-3; d_call: .; j_call: TRBJ1-5; cdr3_nt: TGTGCCAGCCAGTTCGGAGGGGGCAATCAGCCCCAGCATTTT; cdr3_aa: CASQFGGGNQPQHF
clone_size: many; v_call: TRBV25-1; d_call: .; j_call: TRBJ1-4; cdr3_nt: TGTGCCAGCAGTGAATTTGGGACGCCCAATGAAAAACTGTTTTTT; cdr3_aa: CASSEFGTPNEKLFF
clone_size: many; v_call: TRBV6-5; d_call: TRBD1; j_call: TRBJ1-1; cdr3_nt: TGTGCCAGCAGTTACTCTTCGGGACAGGGTGGGTTGAACACTGAAGCTTTCTTT; cdr3_aa: CASSYSSGQGGLNTEAFF
clone_size: few; v_call: TRBV6-1; d_call: TRBD2; j_call: TRBJ2-3; cdr3_nt: TGTGCCAGCAGTGAAGGGGGACTAAGGTTCGGGGATACGCAGTATTTT; cdr3_aa: CASSEGGLRFGDTQYF
clone_size: .; v_call: TRBV29-1; d_call: TRBD1; j_call: TRBJ1-6; cdr3_nt: TGCAGCGTGCTGGACAGGGGACCTAATTCACCCCTCCACTTT; cdr3_aa: CSVLDRGPNSPLHF
clone_size: many; v_call: TRBV7-2; d_call: TRBD1; j_call: TRBJ1-4; cdr3_nt: TGTGCCAGCAGCCACGACAGGGGTAATGAAAAACTGTTTTTT; cdr3_aa: CASSHDRGNEKLFF
clone_size: many; v_call: TRBV20-1; d_call: .; j_call: TRBJ1-5; cdr3_nt: TGCAGTGCTAGAGCACAGAGCAATCAGCCCCAGCATTTT; cdr3_aa: CSARAQSNQPQHF
clone_size: few; v_call: TRBV6-5; d_call: TRBD1; j_call: TRBJ2-3; cdr3_nt: TGTGCCAGCAGAGACAGGGGAATCGGCACAGATACGCAGTATTTT; cdr3_aa: CASRDRGIGTDTQYF
clone_size: .; v_call: TRBV11-2; d_call: .; j_call: TRBJ1-1; cdr3_nt: TGTGCCAGCAGCTTCGCGGGGGAGTATCCTGAAGCTTTCTTT; cdr3_aa: CASSFAGEYPEAFF
clone_size: few; v_call: TRBV7-9; d_call: TRBD1; j_call: TRBJ2-5; cdr3_nt: TGTGCCAGCAGTATCATCAGGACAGGCCAAGAGACCCAGTACTTC; cdr3_aa: CASSIIRTGQETQYF
clone_size: many; v_call: TRBV5-4; d_call: TRBD1; j_call: TRBJ1-1; cdr3_nt: TGTGCCAGCAGCCACGGGACAGGGGGCACTGAAGCTTTCTTT; cdr3_aa: CASSHGTGGTEAFF
clone_size: few; v_call: TRBV9; d_call: .; j_call: TRBJ2-7; cdr3_nt: TGTGCCAGCAGTTCTTTCGACGGGGCAGGGTCCTACGAGCAGTACTTC; cdr3_aa: CASSSFDGAGSYEQYF
clone_size: .; v_call: TRBV12-3/TRBV12-4; d_call: .; j_call: TRBJ2-7; cdr3_nt: TGTGCCAGCAGTCCCATCCCGGAGGCAGTTGACGGCTACGAGCAGTACTTC; cdr3_aa: CASSPIPEAVDGYEQYF
clone_size: .; v_call: TRBV5-6; d_call: .; j_call: TRBJ1-1; cdr3_nt: TGTGCCAGCAGTAATGACGCAGGGGCTGGGGCTTTCTTT; cdr3_aa: CASSNDAGAGAFF
clone_size: few; v_call: TRBV7-6; d_call: .; j_call: TRBJ2-1; cdr3_nt: TGTGCCAGCAGCCTATCCCTTACTGCGGGGAATGAGCAGTTCTTC; cdr3_aa: CASSLSLTAGNEQFF
clone_size: .; v_call: TRBV19; d_call: TRBD1; j_call: TRBJ1-5; cdr3_nt: TGTGCCAGTAACAGGGGGCTTCAGCCCCAGCATTTT; cdr3_aa: CASNRGLQPQHF
clone_size: .; v_call: TRBV5-1; d_call: .; j_call: TRBJ2-3; cdr3_nt: TGCGCCAGCAGCTTGGGGACACGAGGCACAGATACGCAGTATTTT; cdr3_aa: CASSLGTRGTDTQYF
clone_size: many; v_call: TRBV4-2; d_call: TRBD1; j_call: TRBJ2-3; cdr3_nt: TGTGCCAGCACCGCGACAGGGGGCGATACAGATACGCAGTATTTT; cdr3_aa: CASTATGGDTDTQYF
clone_size: few; v_call: TRBV12-3/TRBV12-4; d_call: TRBD1; j_call: TRBJ2-7; cdr3_nt: TGTGCCAGCAGTGCCGGGACAGGGGGATACGAGCAGTACTTC; cdr3_aa: CASSAGTGGYEQYF
clone_size: few; v_call: TRBV5-1; d_call: .; j_call: TRBJ2-3; cdr3_nt: TGCGCCAGCAGGTTAACTAGGACTGCAGATACGCAGTATTTT; cdr3_aa: CASRLTRTADTQYF
clone_size: many; v_call: TRBV10-3; d_call: .; j_call: TRBJ1-2; cdr3_nt: TGTGCCATCAGTGAGCCCCCCGGTAAGGGGCACTATGGCTACACCTTC; cdr3_aa: CAISEPPGKGHYGYTF
clone_size: .; v_call: TRBV7-2; d_call: .; j_call: TRBJ2-7; cdr3_nt: TGTGCCAGCAGCCTGACCGGGCCAACATCCTACGAGCAGTACTTC; cdr3_aa: CASSLTGPTSYEQYF
clone_size: few; v_call: TRBV3-1; d_call: TRBD1; j_call: TRBJ2-1; cdr3_nt: TGTGCCAGCAGCCATGGGACAGGGTCCTACAATGAGCAGTTCTTC; cdr3_aa: CASSHGTGSYNEQFF
clone_size: many; v_call: TRBV18; d_call: .; j_call: TRBJ2-1; cdr3_nt: TGTGCCAGCCGCCCGTCGAGCTCCTACAATGAGCAGTTCTTC; cdr3_aa: CASRPSSSYNEQFF
clone_size: many; v_call: TRBV12-3/TRBV12-4; d_call: .; j_call: TRBJ2-2; cdr3_nt: TGTGCCAGCAGAGAAGGAAGGCAGTCGACCGGGGAGCTGTTTTTT; cdr3_aa: CASREGRQSTGELFF